This is a list of T cell receptor beta chains from one sample in a study of beta chain features in type 1 diabetes. Data came from immunoSEQ multiplex PCR; TCRdb stores just in-frame clones and leaves some out. Among around 130,000 clones listed, approximately 9% were seen once. What was sequenced was central memory CD4+ T cells from blood. These receptors came from a man aged 25 to 45 with type 1 diabetes. Each CDR3 is given with its conserved first and last residue. D genes are given only for firm matches. The size entry is marked missing in some rows and otherwise reads once, few, many or a size class.

D: .; V: TRBV14; size: .; J: TRBJ2-1; length: 15; CDR3: CASSPLRSSYNEQFF; DNA: TGTGCCAGCAGCCCCCTGAGGAGCTCCTACAATGAGCAGTTCTTC
D: .; V: TRBV7-2; size: few; J: TRBJ1-5; length: 12; CDR3: CASSFSHQPQHF; DNA: TGTGCCAGCAGCTTTAGTCATCAGCCCCAGCATTTT
D: .; V: TRBV6-1; size: .; J: TRBJ1-1; length: 14; CDR3: CASSEKGSNTEAFF; DNA: TGTGCCAGCAGTGAAAAGGGGTCGAACACTGAAGCTTTCTTT
D: .; V: TRBV2; size: .; J: TRBJ2-1; length: 11; CDR3: CASSQYYEQFF; DNA: TGTGCCAGCAGCCAGTATTACGAGCAGTTCTTC
D: .; V: TRBV29-1; size: .; J: TRBJ1-1; length: 14; CDR3: CSVEGGRDAAEAFF; DNA: TGCAGCGTTGAAGGGGGGCGAGATGCCGCTGAAGCTTTCTTT
D: TRBD1; V: TRBV2; size: few; J: TRBJ1-2; length: 13; CDR3: CASRAGQGFGYTF; DNA: TGTGCCAGCAGGGCCGGACAGGGGTTTGGCTACACCTTC
D: .; V: TRBV19; size: few; J: TRBJ2-3; length: 15; CDR3: CASHDRPASTDTQYF; DNA: TGTGCCAGTCACGACAGGCCTGCTAGCACAGATACGCAGTATTTT
D: TRBD1; V: TRBV6-4; size: .; J: TRBJ1-5; length: 15; CDR3: CASSPGTGGNQPQHF; DNA: TGTGCCAGCAGCCCCGGGACAGGGGGCAATCAGCCCCAGCATTTT
D: TRBD1; V: TRBV7-2; size: .; J: TRBJ2-1; length: 15; CDR3: CASSEQGAAYNEQFF; DNA: TGTGCCAGCAGCGAACAGGGGGCGGCTTACAATGAGCAGTTCTTC
D: TRBD1; V: TRBV11-2; size: .; J: TRBJ2-5; length: 16; CDR3: CASSPRGTGSRETQYF; DNA: TGTGCCAGCAGCCCCCGAGGGACAGGGAGTCGGGAGACCCAGTACTTC
D: .; V: TRBV10-3; size: .; J: TRBJ1-2; length: 13; CDR3: CAIRSDTDYGYTF; DNA: TGTGCCATTAGATCCGATACGGACTATGGCTACACCTTC
D: .; V: TRBV28; size: few; J: TRBJ1-6; length: 15; CDR3: CASSTSDRDNSPLHF; DNA: .
D: TRBD2; V: TRBV29-1; size: few; J: TRBJ2-1; length: 15; CDR3: CSVGLGTGGYDEQFF; DNA: TGCAGCGTGGGTCTGGGGACGGGGGGGTACGATGAGCAGTTCTTC
D: TRBD1; V: TRBV7-2; size: few; J: TRBJ1-1; length: 14; CDR3: CASSFQGAGTEAFF; DNA: TGTGCCAGCAGCTTCCAGGGGGCCGGGACTGAAGCTTTCTTT
D: .; V: TRBV2; size: few; J: TRBJ2-7; length: 13; CDR3: CASSEQGFHEQYF; DNA: TGTGCCAGCAGTGAACAGGGGTTTCACGAGCAGTACTTC
D: .; V: TRBV15; size: many; J: TRBJ2-7; length: 14; CDR3: CATSRELRTYEQYF; DNA: TGTGCCACCAGCAGAGAACTGAGAACCTACGAGCAGTACTTC
D: TRBD1; V: TRBV4-3; size: few; J: TRBJ2-1; length: 14; CDR3: CASGPGQEVNEQFF; DNA: TGCGCCAGCGGTCCGGGACAGGAAGTAAATGAGCAGTTCTTC
D: TRBD2; V: TRBV29-1; size: few; J: TRBJ2-1; length: 16; CDR3: CSVVASGGATYNEQFF; DNA: TGCAGCGTTGTGGCTAGCGGGGGGGCGACCTACAATGAGCAGTTCTTC
D: TRBD1; V: TRBV7-2; size: few; J: TRBJ2-2; length: 14; CDR3: CASSSGQHTGELFF; DNA: TGTGCCAGCAGCTCGGGACAGCACACCGGGGAGCTGTTTTTT
D: .; V: TRBV18; size: .; J: TRBJ1-1; length: 16; CDR3: CASSPRAGIDGTEAFF; DNA: TGTGCCAGCTCACCACGTGCAGGGATCGATGGCACTGAAGCTTTCTTT
D: .; V: TRBV18; size: few; J: TRBJ1-2; length: 12; CDR3: CASSQSRDGYTF; DNA: TGTGCCAGCTCACAAAGTCGGGATGGCTACACCTTC
D: .; V: TRBV6-6; size: few; J: TRBJ2-7; length: 14; CDR3: CASSLDPSSYEQYF; DNA: TGTGCCAGCAGTTTAGATCCTAGTTCCTACGAGCAGTACTTC
D: TRBD1; V: TRBV5-1; size: few; J: TRBJ1-4; length: 17; CDR3: CASSSGQGFEVDEKLFF; DNA: TGCGCCAGCAGCTCCGGACAGGGGTTTGAAGTAGATGAAAAACTGTTTTTT
D: .; V: TRBV7-6; size: many; J: TRBJ1-3; length: 13; CDR3: CASSRLQGYTIYF; DNA: TGTGCCAGCAGCCGATTACAGGGATACACCATATATTTT
D: .; V: TRBV5-1; size: few; J: TRBJ1-2; length: 15; CDR3: CASSLRTGGTYGYTF; DNA: TGCGCCAGCAGCTTGCGTACGGGGGGCACCTATGGCTACACCTTC
D: TRBD2; V: TRBV11-2; size: once; J: TRBJ2-3; length: 19; CDR3: CASSSRPGLAGGRTDTQYF; DNA: TGTGCCAGCAGCTCCCGCCCGGGACTAGCGGGGGGACGCACAGATACGCAGTATTTT
D: TRBD1; V: TRBV7-3; size: .; J: TRBJ1-6; length: 14; CDR3: CASSFTGEGSPLHF; DNA: TGTGCCAGCAGCTTCACAGGGGAAGGCTCACCCCTCCACTTT
D: .; V: TRBV25-1; size: .; J: TRBJ2-6; length: 15; CDR3: CASSEVEAGANVLTF; DNA: TGTGCCAGCAGTGAGGTAGAGGCTGGGGCCAACGTCCTGACTTTC
D: .; V: TRBV11-3; size: .; J: TRBJ2-1; length: 12; CDR3: CASSRGRDEQFF; DNA: TGTGCCAGCAGCCGGGGAAGAGATGAGCAGTTCTTC
D: .; V: TRBV5-1; size: few; J: TRBJ2-1; length: 12; CDR3: CASSLVLNEQFF; DNA: TGCGCCAGCAGCTTGGTACTGAATGAGCAGTTCTTC
D: .; V: TRBV11-2; size: .; J: TRBJ2-2; length: 16; CDR3: CASSYPGSRFAGELFF; DNA: TGTGCCAGCAGCTACCCGGGGAGTCGATTCGCCGGGGAGCTGTTTTTT
D: TRBD1; V: TRBV18; size: .; J: TRBJ2-7; length: 14; CDR3: CASSPDRGEREQYF; DNA: TGTGCCAGCTCACCGGACAGGGGAGAACGCGAGCAGTACTTC
D: TRBD2; V: TRBV7-9; size: few; J: TRBJ2-1; length: 18; CDR3: CASSSLAGGQGTYNEQFF; DNA: TGTGCCAGCAGCTCCTTAGCGGGGGGGCAGGGGACCTACAATGAGCAGTTCTTC
D: TRBD1; V: TRBV6-5; size: .; J: TRBJ1-1; length: 13; CDR3: CASSRTGGTEAFF; DNA: TGTGCCAGCAGTCGGACAGGGGGGACTGAAGCTTTCTTT
D: .; V: TRBV7-9; size: .; J: TRBJ2-7; length: 13; CDR3: CATRQDLAYEQYF; DNA: TGTGCCACTCGACAGGATCTGGCCTACGAGCAGTACTTC
D: TRBD1; V: TRBV7-6; size: few; J: TRBJ2-5; length: 14; CDR3: CASSLGTGVETQYF; DNA: TGTGCCAGCAGCTTAGGGACAGGGGTTGAGACCCAGTACTTC
D: TRBD2; V: TRBV4-2; size: .; J: TRBJ2-6; length: 17; CDR3: CASSQEGLATGANVLTF; DNA: TGTGCCAGCAGCCAAGAGGGACTAGCAACTGGGGCCAACGTCCTGACTTTC
D: .; V: TRBV11-2; size: few; J: TRBJ1-5; length: 17; CDR3: CASSLVCTDSGNQPQHF; DNA: TGTGCCAGCAGCTTAGTCTGCACGGATAGCGGGAATCAGCCCCAGCATTTT
D: .; V: TRBV10-3; size: .; J: TRBJ2-7; length: 14; CDR3: CAISEPPRFHEQYF; DNA: TGTGCCATCAGTGAGCCCCCTCGGTTCCACGAGCAGTACTTC
D: TRBD2; V: TRBV30; size: few; J: TRBJ2-7; length: 12; CDR3: CAWERDSYEQYF; DNA: TGTGCCTGGGAGCGGGACTCCTACGAGCAGTACTTC
D: TRBD1; V: TRBV6-5; size: .; J: TRBJ1-5; length: 14; CDR3: CASSSGQGYQPQHF; DNA: TGTGCCAGCAGTTCGGGACAGGGGTACCAGCCCCAGCATTTT
D: TRBD2; V: TRBV9; size: few; J: TRBJ2-1; length: 17; CDR3: CASSVVETSGRYNEQFF; DNA: TGTGCCAGCAGCGTAGTCGAGACTAGCGGGCGGTACAATGAGCAGTTCTTC
D: TRBD2; V: TRBV7-3; size: .; J: TRBJ2-7; length: 15; CDR3: CASSRLGRGDYEQYF; DNA: TGTGCCAGCAGCCGCCTAGGGCGGGGGGACTACGAGCAGTACTTC
D: .; V: TRBV7-2; size: few; J: TRBJ2-1; length: 15; CDR3: CASSLTASSYNEQFF; DNA: TGTGCCAGCAGCTTGACAGCGAGCTCCTACAATGAGCAGTTCTTC
D: .; V: TRBV7-9; size: few; J: TRBJ1-2; length: 14; CDR3: CASSLGGHNYGYTF; DNA: TGTGCCAGCAGCTTAGGTGGGCATAACTATGGCTACACCTTC